This T cell receptor (beta chain) was identified in a study of T cell repertoires in cytomegalovirus infection. The CDR3 has 14 residues. Germline CDR1 and CDR2: DFQATT and SNEGSKA (reference sequence). The V gene end was trimmed by 6 bases and the J gene end by 7 bases; junction bases not matched to a gene: 12. MiXCR, applied by TCRdb to the reads, yields one record per CDR3 protein. The sample includes 350,000 to 400,000 distinct CDR3 sequences, nearly 35% of them seen just once. Broader study findings: Carriers of CMV plus the relevant HLA were identified by cumulative public TCR beta family frequency.

Remarks on this clonotype: Its antigen is not known.

This chain links TRBV20-1 with TRBJ2-1; the match to TRBD2 covers 7 bases. Sequencing used cultured PBMCs, obtained from culture after CMV antigen stimulation. This TCR derives from a human donor in good health (CMV status not recorded). Some clones in this sample may be carry-over from other donors' samples. The chain's CDR3 is CSAPRGGPRNEQFF. In DNA form, the CDR3 reads TGCAGTGCCCCTCGGGGAGGGCCTAGGAATGAGCAGTTCTTC.